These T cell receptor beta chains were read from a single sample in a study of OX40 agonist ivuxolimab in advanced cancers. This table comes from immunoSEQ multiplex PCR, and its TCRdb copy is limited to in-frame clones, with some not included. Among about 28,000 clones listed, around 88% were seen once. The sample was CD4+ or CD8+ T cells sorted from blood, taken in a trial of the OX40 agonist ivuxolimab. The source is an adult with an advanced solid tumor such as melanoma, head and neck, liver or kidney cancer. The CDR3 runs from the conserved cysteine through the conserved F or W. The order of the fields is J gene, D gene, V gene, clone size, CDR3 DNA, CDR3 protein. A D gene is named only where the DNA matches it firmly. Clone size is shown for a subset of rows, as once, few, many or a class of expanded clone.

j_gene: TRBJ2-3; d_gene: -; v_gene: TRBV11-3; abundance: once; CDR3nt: TGTGCCAGCAGCCCTACCTCCGGGACCGGACGGTATTTT; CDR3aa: CASSPTSGTGRYF
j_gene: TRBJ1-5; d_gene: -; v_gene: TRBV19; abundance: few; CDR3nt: TGTGCCAGTAGTACAGGGCCCTATCAGCCCCAGCATTTT; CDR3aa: CASSTGPYQPQHF
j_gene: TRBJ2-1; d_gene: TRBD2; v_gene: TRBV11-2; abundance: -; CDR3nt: TGTGCCAGCAGCTTAGGTCGGACTAGCTTTGAGGAGCAGTTCTTC; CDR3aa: CASSLGRTSFEEQFF
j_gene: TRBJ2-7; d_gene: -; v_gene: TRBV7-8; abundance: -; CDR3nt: TGTGCCAGCAGCTTAGCTGTGACAGCCTGGGAGCAGTACTTC; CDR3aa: CASSLAVTAWEQYF
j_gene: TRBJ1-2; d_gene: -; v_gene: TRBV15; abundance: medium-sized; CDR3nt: TGTGCCACCAGCAGGACAACGGGACTCAGGCCCTATGGCTACACCTTC; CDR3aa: CATSRTTGLRPYGYTF
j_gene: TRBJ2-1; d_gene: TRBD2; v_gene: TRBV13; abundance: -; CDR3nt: TGTGCCAGCAGCTTAGGTACTAGCGGGAAGGTTGGCAATGAGCAGTTCTTC; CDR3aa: CASSLGTSGKVGNEQFF
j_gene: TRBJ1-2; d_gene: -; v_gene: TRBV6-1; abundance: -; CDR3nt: TGTGCCAGCAGTGAGGGGGTAGTGCGCTATGGCTACACCTTC; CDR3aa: CASSEGVVRYGYTF
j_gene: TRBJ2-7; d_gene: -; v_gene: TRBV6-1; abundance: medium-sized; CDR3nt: TGTGCCAGCAGTTCAGACAGGTACTACGAGCAGTACTTC; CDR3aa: CASSSDRYYEQYF
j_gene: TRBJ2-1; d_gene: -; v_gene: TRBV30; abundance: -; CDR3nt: TGTGCCTGGAGTGTAGGGGTTAATGAGCAGTTCTTC; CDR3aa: CAWSVGVNEQFF
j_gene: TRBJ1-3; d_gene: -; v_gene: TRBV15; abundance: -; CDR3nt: TGTGCCACCAGCAGGGACAGTCGTCCTGGAAACACCATATATTTT; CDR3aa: CATSRDSRPGNTIYF
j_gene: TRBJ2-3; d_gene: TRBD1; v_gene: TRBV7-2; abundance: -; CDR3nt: TGTGCCAGCAGCAACCGGCCGGGACAGGGACAGCAGTATTTT; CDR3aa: CASSNRPGQGQQYF
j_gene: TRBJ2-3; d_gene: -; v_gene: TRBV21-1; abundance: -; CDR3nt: TGTGCCAGCAGCAAAGTGGACCGCGGTTGGCAGGGGAGCACAGATACGCAGTATTTT; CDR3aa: CASSKVDRGWQGSTDTQYF
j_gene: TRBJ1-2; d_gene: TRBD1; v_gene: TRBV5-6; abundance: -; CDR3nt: TGTGCCAGCAGCCTCCTGGGGCGGGACAGGGCGAACTATGGCTACACCTTC; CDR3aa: CASSLLGRDRANYGYTF
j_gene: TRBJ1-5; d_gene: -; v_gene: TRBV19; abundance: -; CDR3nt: TGTGCCAGTAGTCCGGGTTACGGGCCCCAGCATTTT; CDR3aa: CASSPGYGPQHF
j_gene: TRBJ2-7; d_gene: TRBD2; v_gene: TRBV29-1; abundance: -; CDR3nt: TGCAGCGTTGAAGTTGTGGTAGCGGGAGTGACCTACGAGCAGTACTTC; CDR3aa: CSVEVVVAGVTYEQYF